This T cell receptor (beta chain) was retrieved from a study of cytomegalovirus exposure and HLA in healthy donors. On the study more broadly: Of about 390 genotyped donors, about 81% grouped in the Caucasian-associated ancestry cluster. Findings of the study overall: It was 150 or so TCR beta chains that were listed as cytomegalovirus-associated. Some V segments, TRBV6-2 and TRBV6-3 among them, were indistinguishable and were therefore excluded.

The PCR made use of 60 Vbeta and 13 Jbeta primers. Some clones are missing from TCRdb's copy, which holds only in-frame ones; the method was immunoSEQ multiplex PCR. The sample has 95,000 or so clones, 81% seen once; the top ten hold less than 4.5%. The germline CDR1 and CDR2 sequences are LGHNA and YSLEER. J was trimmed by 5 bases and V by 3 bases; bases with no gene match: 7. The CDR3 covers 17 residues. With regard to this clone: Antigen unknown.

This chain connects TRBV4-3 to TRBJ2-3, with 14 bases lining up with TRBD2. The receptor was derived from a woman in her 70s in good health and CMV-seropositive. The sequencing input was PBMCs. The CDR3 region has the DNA TGCGCCAGCAGCCATCGACTAGCGGGAGGGCCCATAGATACGCAGTATTTT. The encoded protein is CASSHRLAGGPIDTQYF.